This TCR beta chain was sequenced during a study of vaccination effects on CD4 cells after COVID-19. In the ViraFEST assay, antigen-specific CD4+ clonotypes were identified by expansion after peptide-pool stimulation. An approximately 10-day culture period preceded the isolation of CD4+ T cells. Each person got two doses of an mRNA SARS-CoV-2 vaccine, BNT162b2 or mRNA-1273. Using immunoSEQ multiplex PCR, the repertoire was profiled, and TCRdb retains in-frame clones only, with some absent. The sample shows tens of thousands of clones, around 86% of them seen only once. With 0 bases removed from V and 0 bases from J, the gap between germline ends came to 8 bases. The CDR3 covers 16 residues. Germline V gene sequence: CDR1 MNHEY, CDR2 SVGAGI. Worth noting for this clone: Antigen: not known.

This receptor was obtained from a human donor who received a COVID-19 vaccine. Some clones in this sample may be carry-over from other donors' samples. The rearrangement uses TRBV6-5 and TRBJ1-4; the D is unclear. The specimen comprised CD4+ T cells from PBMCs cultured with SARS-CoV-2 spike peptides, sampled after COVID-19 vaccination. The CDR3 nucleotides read TGTGCCAGCAGTTACTCGGGCAGACCAACTAATGAAAAACTGTTTTTT. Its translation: CASSYSGRPTNEKLFF.